This T cell receptor (beta chain) was found in a study of Ad26.COV2.S vaccination and SARS-CoV-2 variants (dated by TCRdb to 2020 to 2022). Regarding the complete study: Vaccine-arm donors came from COV1001, a multicentre, randomized, double-blind, placebo-controlled phase I-IIa trial of Ad26.COV2.S in healthy adults. Ad26.COV2.S was administered intramuscularly at a dose of 5x10^10 or 1x10^11 viral particles, either as one shot or as two shots given 56 days apart. The specificity and breadth of SARS-CoV-2-reactive T cell receptors after Ad26.COV2.S vaccination were assessed by TCRbeta repertoire sequencing. A total of around 32 samples were included in the TCR-sequenced set, comprising around 19 Ad26.COV2.S vaccine recipients, 5 placebo recipients and 8 SARS-CoV-2 convalescent individuals. Participants in the trial were split at random into five groups of five each, receiving low-dose or high-dose Ad26.COV2.S once or twice, or else placebo on both occasions. Investigators remained blinded to trial group allocation during experiments and outcome assessment.

Turning to this clone: Its antigen remains unidentified. No base quality information exists; no much larger clone differs at one position. The identical CDR3 is also encoded by other nucleotide sequences in the sample.

The immunoSEQ Assay was used to sequence TCRbeta CDR3 regions. After extraction, genomic DNA underwent amplification by bias-controlled multiplex PCR, followed by high-throughput sequencing. The study's processing was this. To quantify the absolute abundance of every unique TCRbeta CDR3 region, sequences were collapsed and filtered. T cell fraction was estimated by normalizing TCRbeta template counts to usable DNA, which was measured by amplifying reference genes present in all nucleated cells. Repertoire TCRs were annotated as SARS-CoV-2-specific when V gene, CDR3 amino acid sequence and J gene were exactly matched to a known reactive TCR set. The reference SARS-CoV-2 TCR set was derived from MIRA and filtered for enrichment in COVID-19-positive ImmuneCODE repertoires, a step that removed public or cross-reactive TCRs. Using the MIRA antigens, annotated TCRs were further analysed by specific ORF or by position within an ORF. Breadth was defined as the number of annotated unique rearrangements divided by the total number of unique productive rearrangements, and depth was defined as the summed frequency of the annotated unique rearrangements. Two-sided Wilcoxon rank-sum tests were applied when comparing TCR breadth between groups. TCRdb took over this immuneACCESS table, retaining in-frame rearrangements with V and J assigned. Such tables are incomplete; in checked studies, under half of the missing clones stem from an unresolved V gene, and the remainder is unexplained. The D gene and trimming were derived from the DNA, and the V and J assignments and clone size from that table. The sample table holds fewer than 900,000 clones, of which 89% were seen once. The top ten constitute roughly 1.5% of the sample.

The intended sense of this specimen's treatment or condition label: roughly 20 received Ad26.COV2.S at low or high dose, single or two shots; about 5 received placebo; per-sample allocation not given. Repertoires of vaccine and placebo recipients were sequenced from samples taken on day 63 after the first injection. Cohort 1b enrolled 25 adults aged 18-55 years at a single site in Boston, USA, between 29 July and 7 August 2020. Ad26.COV2.S consisted of a replication-incompetent adenovirus type 26 vector by which a prefusion-stabilized SARS-CoV-2 spike protein from the original Wuhan strain was expressed. The paper's findings and limits, for the study overall: Compared with placebo recipients, Ad26.COV2.S recipients showed higher spike-specific TCR breadth (P = 0.0014). The study lacked the statistical power to compare responses across vaccine doses or regimens. After vaccination, substantial breadth of spike-specific CD8+ and CD4+ T cell responses was reported. Vaccine and placebo recipients had similar non-spike TCR breadth, a finding consistent with the vaccine containing only spike. The authors noted that the TCR breadth and depth analyses may have underestimated total T cell responses.

After removal of 5 bases from V and 8 bases from J, the junction retains 3 bases not matched to a gene. The CDR3 numbers 12 residues from cysteine through phenylalanine. Only the CDR3 DNA is retained, 36 bases long and in frame from the first base. From the germline V gene (reference sequence), CDR1 is GTSNPN and CDR2 is SVGIG. This receptor was taken from a person between 18 and 65 years old who received the Ad26.COV2.S COVID-19 vaccine or a placebo. The sequence links TRBV30 to TRBJ1-4, with 9 bases in between that match TRBD1. Sequencing used peripheral blood, obtained in a trial of Ad26.COV2.S vaccine versus placebo. The sequence in DNA is TGTGCCTGGGGACAGGGGCGAGAAAAACTGTTTTTT. The resulting protein is CAWGQGREKLFF.